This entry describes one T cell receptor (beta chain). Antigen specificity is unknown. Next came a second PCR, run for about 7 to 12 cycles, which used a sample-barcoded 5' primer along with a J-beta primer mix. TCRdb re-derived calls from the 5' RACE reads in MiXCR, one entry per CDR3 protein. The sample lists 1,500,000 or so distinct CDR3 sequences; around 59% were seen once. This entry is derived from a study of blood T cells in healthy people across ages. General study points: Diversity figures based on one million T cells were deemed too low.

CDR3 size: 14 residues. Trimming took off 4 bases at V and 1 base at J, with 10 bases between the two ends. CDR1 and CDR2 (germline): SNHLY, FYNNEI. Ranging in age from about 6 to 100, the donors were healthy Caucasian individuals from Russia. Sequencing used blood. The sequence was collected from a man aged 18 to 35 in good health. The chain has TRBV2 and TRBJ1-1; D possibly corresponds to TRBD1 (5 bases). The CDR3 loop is CASSAPGGNTEAFF. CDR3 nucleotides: TGTGCCAGCAGTGCTCCTGGGGGGAACACTGAAGCTTTCTTT. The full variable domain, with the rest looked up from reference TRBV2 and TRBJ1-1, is EPEVTQTPSHQVTQMGQEVILRCVPISNHLYFYWYRQILGQKVEFLVSFYNNEISEKSEIFDDQFSVERPDGSNFTLKIRSTKLEDSAMYFCASSAPGGNTEAFFGQGTRLTVV.